This TCR beta chain was profiled in a study of blood T cell repertoires in COVID-19 (dated by TCRdb to 2020 to 2022). Regarding the study in general: The collaborator samples originated in the United States, Italy and Spain and spanned the acute and convalescent phases of COVID-19. The prospective study material was composed of cDNA or gDNA derived from T cells, B-cell-depleted T cells, or PBMCs. Deeply sampled blood TCRbeta repertoires from subjects exposed to, actively infected with, or recovered from COVID-19 were included in the dataset. The repertoires were released in a freely available public database intended as a resource for research on the immune response to SARS-CoV-2. Samples came from the ongoing ImmuneRACE study (first 160 participants) plus 1,254 subjects from 6 global collaborators. A de-identified subject ID, COVID-19 status, age in years and sex were almost always included in the sample metadata. Where available, HLA class I and class II types were obtained from metadata supplied by the sample provider rather than from assay-based typing.

TCRbeta CDR3 regions were amplified from genomic DNA by means of the immunoSEQ Assay, a bias-controlled multiplex PCR. Concerning the study's data processing: The number of nucleated cells in each sample was estimated from the amplification of reference gene primers within the assay. To quantify the absolute abundance of each unique TCRbeta CDR3 rearrangement, sequence reads were collapsed and filtered. For each sample, productive Simpson clonality was calculated as the square root of Simpson's diversity index over productive rearrangements. In TCRdb, the immuneACCESS table is reduced to in-frame sequences with V and J assigned. These tables do not hold every clone; where another copy was compared, an unresolved V gene accounts for under half, and the others remain unexplained. That table is the source of V, J and clone size, and D and trimming were worked out from the DNA. The sample table contains 200,000 to 250,000 clones; only one count was recorded for roughly 90% of them. The ten largest clones represent roughly 6.3% of the sample.

Concerning this clone: Its antigen specificity is not known. Per-base qualities were not stored, and no clone one base away is much larger.

The investigation overall reported the following: The quantity of clinical and demographic metadata differed by source and by participant and was supplied without curation.

Deletion took 7 bases off V and 1 base off J, with a span of 10 bases between the germline ends. The CDR3 measures 14 amino acids from cysteine to phenylalanine. Only CDR3 DNA is held: 42 bases, read in frame from base 1. Sequences LNHDA (CDR1) and SQIVND (CDR2) are obtained from the germline V gene (reference sequence). Each collaborating institution followed its own protocols to collect whole blood in K2EDTA tubes. For TCRbeta analysis, collaborators shipped samples in one of three forms: frozen whole blood, isolated PBMCs, or DNA extracted from either of those sample types. The receptor was isolated from a man between 60 and 70 years old with acute or convalescent COVID-19. The sequence links TRBV19 to TRBJ1-4; TRBD1 might be the D gene, on 6 matching bases. The sample taken for sequencing was peripheral blood. In nucleotides, the sequence is TGTGCCAGTAAGTCGGACAGAACTAATGAAAAACTGTTTTTT. Translated, this gives CASKSDRTNEKLFF.